This T cell receptor beta chain is from a study of TIL therapy for anti-PD-1-resistant metastatic lung cancer. Study context: Most patients had lung adenocarcinoma. General study results and limits: Many TIL product clones were absent from baseline tumor, suggesting clonal contraction.

This CDR3 has 13 residues. V was pared by 6 bases and J by 11 bases, with 13 bases of the junction left unmatched. Germline CDR1 is MNHEY and CDR2 is SVGAGI. Sequencing used immunoSEQ v3. Assay: immunoSEQ multiplex PCR; the TCRdb copy retains only in-frame clones and omits some. The sample contains approximately 87,000 clones, less than 70% of which appear only once. Time point noted: pre-treatment sample, taken before nivolumab and TIL therapy. Most excised metastases sampled were pleural nodules or supraclavicular lymph nodes. A word on this clone: The antigen is not known.

The rearrangement joins TRBV6-5 to TRBJ2-7, with TRBD1 matching over 7 bases. The source is a person aged 25-85 years with non-small cell lung cancer. The sample consisted of tumor tissue, taken at baseline. In nucleotides, the CDR3 is TGTGCCAGCAGCCTAGGGGACAGCCTATTCAAGTACTTC. This encodes CASSLGDSLFKYF.